A few counts support the clone carrying this T cell receptor (beta chain). This sample is drawn from a study of blood T cell repertoires in COVID-19. The wider study: The samples span acute and convalescent COVID-19 from the United States, Italy and Spain. Sample material is recorded as cDNA or gDNA derived from T cells, B-cell-depleted T cells, or PBMCs.

This table comes from immunoSEQ multiplex PCR, and its TCRdb copy is limited to in-frame clones, with some not included. The table has about 270,000 clones, around 85% seen once. J gave up 6 bases and V 5 bases, and 6 bases lay outside the gene matches. The length of the CDR3 is 14 residues. The germline gives CDR1 MDHEN, CDR2 SYDVKM. The TCR was taken from a woman aged 45-65 years with active or convalescent COVID-19. The sample consisted of peripheral blood. V and J are TRBV28 and TRBJ2-1, with TRBD1 identical over 8 bases. CDR3 region: CASSPNRGVNEQFF. CDR3 sequence (DNA): TGTGCCAGCAGTCCAAACAGGGGGGTCAATGAGCAGTTCTTC. Full variable domain (missing parts from reference TRBV28 and TRBJ2-1): DVKVTQSSRYLVKRTGEKVFLECVQDMDHENMFWYRQDPGLGLRLIYFSYDVKMKEKGDIPEGYSVSREKKERFSLILESASTNQTSMYLCASSPNRGVNEQFFGPGTRLTVL.